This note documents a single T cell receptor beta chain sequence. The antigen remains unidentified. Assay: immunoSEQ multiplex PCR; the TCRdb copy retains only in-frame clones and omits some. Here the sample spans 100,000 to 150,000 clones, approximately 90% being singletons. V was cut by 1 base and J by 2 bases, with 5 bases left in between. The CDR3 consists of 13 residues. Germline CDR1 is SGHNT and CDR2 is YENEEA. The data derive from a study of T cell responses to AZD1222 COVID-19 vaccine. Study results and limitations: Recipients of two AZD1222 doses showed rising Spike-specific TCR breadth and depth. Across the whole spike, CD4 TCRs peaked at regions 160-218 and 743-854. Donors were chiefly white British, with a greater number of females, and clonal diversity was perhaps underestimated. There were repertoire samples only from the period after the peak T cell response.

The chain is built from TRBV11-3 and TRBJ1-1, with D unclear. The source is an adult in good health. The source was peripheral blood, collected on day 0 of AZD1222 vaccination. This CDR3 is CASSLGENTEAFF. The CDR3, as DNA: TGTGCCAGCAGCTTAGGAGAAAACACTGAAGCTTTCTTT.